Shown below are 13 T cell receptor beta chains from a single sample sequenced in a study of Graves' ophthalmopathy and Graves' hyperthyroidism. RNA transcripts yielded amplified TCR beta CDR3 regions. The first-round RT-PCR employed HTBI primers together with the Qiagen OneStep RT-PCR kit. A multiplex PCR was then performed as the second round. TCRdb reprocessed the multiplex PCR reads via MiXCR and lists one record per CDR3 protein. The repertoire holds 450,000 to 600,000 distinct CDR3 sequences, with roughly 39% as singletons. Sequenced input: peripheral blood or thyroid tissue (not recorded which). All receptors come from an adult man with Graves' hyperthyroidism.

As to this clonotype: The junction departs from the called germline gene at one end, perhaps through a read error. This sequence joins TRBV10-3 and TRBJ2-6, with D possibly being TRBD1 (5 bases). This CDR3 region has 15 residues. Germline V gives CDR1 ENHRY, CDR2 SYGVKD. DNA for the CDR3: TGTGCCACCAGTCACACTCCCACTGGGGCCAGCGTCCTGACTTTC. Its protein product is CATSHTPTGASVLTF.

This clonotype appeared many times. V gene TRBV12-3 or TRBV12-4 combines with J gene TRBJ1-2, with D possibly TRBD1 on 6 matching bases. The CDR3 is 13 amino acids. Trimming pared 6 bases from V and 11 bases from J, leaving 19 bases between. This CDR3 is CASSLAGTPVYTF. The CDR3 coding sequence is TGTGCCAGCAGCCTCGCCGGGACACCCGTGTACACCTTC.

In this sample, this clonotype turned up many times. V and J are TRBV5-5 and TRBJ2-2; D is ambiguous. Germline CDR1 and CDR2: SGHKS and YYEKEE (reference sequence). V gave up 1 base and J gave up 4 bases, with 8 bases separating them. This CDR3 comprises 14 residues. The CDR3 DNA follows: TGTGCCAGCAGCTTGTACATCGCCACCGGGGAGCTGTTTTTT. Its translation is CASSLYIATGELFF.

The CDR3 sequence is CASSLGGTSGGADTEAFF. CDR3 in DNA: TGTGCCAGCAGCTTAGGCGGGACTAGCGGGGGCGCGGACACTGAAGCTTTCTTT. This rearrangement joins TRBV7-3 to TRBJ1-1; D might be TRBD1 (6 bases). The CDR3 spans 18 residues. In germline, CDR1 is SGHTA, CDR2 FQGTGA. The V end was cut by 2 bases, the J end by 3 bases, with 22 bases between.

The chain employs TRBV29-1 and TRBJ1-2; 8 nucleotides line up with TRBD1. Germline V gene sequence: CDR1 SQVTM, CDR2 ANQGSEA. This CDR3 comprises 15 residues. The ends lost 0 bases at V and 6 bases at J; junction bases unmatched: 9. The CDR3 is CSVEEEHGTGHGYTF. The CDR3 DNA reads TGCAGCGTTGAAGAGGAACATGGGACAGGCCATGGCTACACCTTC.

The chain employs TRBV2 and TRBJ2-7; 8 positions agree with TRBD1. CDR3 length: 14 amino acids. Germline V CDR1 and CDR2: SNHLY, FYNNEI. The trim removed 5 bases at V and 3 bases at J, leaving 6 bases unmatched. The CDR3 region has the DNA TGTGCCAGCAGTTGGCAGGGGGCGGGCTACGAGCAGTACTTC. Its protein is CASSWQGAGYEQYF. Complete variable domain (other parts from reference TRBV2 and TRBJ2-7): EPEVTQTPSHQVTQMGQEVILRCVPISNHLYFYWYRQILGQKVEFLVSFYNNEISEKSEIFDDQFSVERPDGSNFTLKIRSTKLEDSAMYFCASSWQGAGYEQYFGPGTRLTVT.

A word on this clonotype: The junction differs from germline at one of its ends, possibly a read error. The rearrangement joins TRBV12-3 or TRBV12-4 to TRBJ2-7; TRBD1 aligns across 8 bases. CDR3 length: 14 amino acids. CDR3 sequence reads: CASGFGTGIDEQYF. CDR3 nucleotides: TGTGCCAGCGGTTTTGGGACAGGCATAGATGAGCAGTACTTC.

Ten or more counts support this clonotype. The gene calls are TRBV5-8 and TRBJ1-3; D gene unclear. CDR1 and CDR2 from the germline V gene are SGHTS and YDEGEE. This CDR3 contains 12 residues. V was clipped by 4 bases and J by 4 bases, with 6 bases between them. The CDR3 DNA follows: TGTGCCAGCAGCCAACAAGGAAACACCATATATTTT. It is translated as CASSQQGNTIYF.

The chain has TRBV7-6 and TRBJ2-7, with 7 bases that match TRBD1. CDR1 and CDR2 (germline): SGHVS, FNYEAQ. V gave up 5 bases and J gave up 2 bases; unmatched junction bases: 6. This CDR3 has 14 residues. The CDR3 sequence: CASSHRGDTYEQYF. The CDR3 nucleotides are TGTGCCAGCAGCCACAGGGGTGATACCTACGAGCAGTACTTC.

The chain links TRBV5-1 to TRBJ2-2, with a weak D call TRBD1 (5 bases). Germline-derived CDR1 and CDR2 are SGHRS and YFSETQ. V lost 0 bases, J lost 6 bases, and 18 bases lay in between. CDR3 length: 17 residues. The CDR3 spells CASSLGPGGATAGELFF. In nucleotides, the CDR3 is TGCGCCAGCAGCTTGGGTCCAGGTGGGGCGACCGCCGGGGAGCTGTTTTTT.

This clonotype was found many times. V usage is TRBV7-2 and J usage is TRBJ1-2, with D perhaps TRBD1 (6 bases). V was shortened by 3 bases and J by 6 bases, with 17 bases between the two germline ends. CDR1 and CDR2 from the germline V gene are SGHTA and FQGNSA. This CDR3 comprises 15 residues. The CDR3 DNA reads TGTGCCAGCAGCTTGACAGGATTGAGAAAGAATGGCTACACCTTC. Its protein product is CASSLTGLRKNGYTF.

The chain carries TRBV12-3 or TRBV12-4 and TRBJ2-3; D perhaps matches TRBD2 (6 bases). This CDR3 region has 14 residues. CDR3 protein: CASGTTRGTDTQYF. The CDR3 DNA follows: TGTGCTAGTGGAACGACTAGGGGCACAGATACGCAGTATTTT.

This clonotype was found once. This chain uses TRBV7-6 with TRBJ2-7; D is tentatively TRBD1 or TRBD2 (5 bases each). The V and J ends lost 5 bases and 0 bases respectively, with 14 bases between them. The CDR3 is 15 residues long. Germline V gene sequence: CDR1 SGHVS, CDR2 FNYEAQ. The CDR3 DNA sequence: TGTGCCAGCAGCGAAAAGGGACGCAGCTCCTACGAGCAGTACTTC. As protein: CASSEKGRSSYEQYF.